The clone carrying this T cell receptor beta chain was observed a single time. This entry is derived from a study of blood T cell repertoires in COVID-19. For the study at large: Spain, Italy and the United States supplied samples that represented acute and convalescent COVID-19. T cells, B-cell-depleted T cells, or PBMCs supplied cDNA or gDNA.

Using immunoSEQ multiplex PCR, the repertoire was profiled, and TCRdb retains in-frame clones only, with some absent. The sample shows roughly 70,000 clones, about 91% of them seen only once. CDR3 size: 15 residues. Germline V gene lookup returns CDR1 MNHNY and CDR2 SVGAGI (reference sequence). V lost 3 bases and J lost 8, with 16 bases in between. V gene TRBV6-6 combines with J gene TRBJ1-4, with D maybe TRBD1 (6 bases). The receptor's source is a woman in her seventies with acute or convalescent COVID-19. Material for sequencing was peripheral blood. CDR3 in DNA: TGTGCCAGCAGTTATGGGGGCCAGAGTAGGGAAAAACTGTTTTTT. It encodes CASSYGGQSREKLFF.